Given below is one T cell receptor (beta chain) in context. Its antigen is currently not known. No base-level quality is on record; no much larger clone is a single base apart. The entry originates in a study of cytomegalovirus exposure and HLA in healthy donors (dated by TCRdb to about 2017). Study-level background: An earlier analysis of about 560 of the donors reported 276 Gb of sequence data and approximately 120 million unique TCR beta sequences obtained from around 180 million T cells. Alongside the repertoire data, information on donor age, sex, ethnicity and CMV serostatus was compiled. Rather than drawing on any new phenotypic data, the later analysis identified candidate immune exposures from TCR beta sequences and the way those sequences occurred across donors. The number of donors typed differed by locus, with 629-630 for A, B, C, DRB1 and DQB1, approximately 500 for DQA1, 600 to 610 for DPA1, and 472 for DPB1. Every repertoire in the discovery cohort had been generated on one and the same sequencing platform. Roughly five DR-DQ haplotypes were treated as single units for association and clustering because of strong linkage in the cohort. High-throughput TCR immunosequencing, statistical association of individual TCRs with disease status, and machine learning were combined to predict cytomegalovirus infection status. HLA typing included class I and class II loci at four-digit resolution. Among the roughly 400 genotyped donors, more than 70% belonged to the genetic ancestry cluster associated with self-reported Caucasian donors. A later analysis re-examined previously published TCR beta repertoires from just over 650 donors and added high-resolution HLA genotyping to investigate patterns of TCR occurrence. In a later genetic analysis, genome-wide SNP genotypes for about three fifths of the 666 donors were used, and that subset was treated as a discovery cohort. The study was designed to test whether signatures of past pathogen exposure could be identified by cataloging public T cell receptors. Using immunosequencing, the study profiled T cell repertoires from 640 or so subjects and related those repertoires to cytomegalovirus serostatus. Besides the first cohort of 666 subjects, a separate validation cohort made up of some 110 different subjects was used. In an earlier analysis of 550 to 700 of the donors, high-throughput TCR beta sequencing was used to judge whether each TCR beta V gene segment behaved as functional or pseudogenic. Among some 400 genotyped donors of the cohort, an average of 235,054 unique TCR beta nucleotide sequences were sequenced per donor, around a sixth of them non-productive. About 280 gigabases of sequencing data and around 85 million unique TCR sequences made up an early release that covered around 640 HLA-typed donors. Findings and caveats that apply to the study as a whole: This cohort had only TCR beta chains sequenced, and the lack of alpha or paired-chain data limited which features could be detected. In a later analysis, HLA-associated TCR beta chains showed more clonal expansion and lower generation probabilities than non-associated chains that were equally common. Specific HLA alleles were associated with 15,000 to 20,000 TCR beta sequences at a false discovery rate of 0.05 in a later analysis. A cluster of highly shared sequence variants was judged likely to represent a technical artifact of the sequencing pipeline. Broadly in line with IMGT annotations, most TCR beta V segments showed up in productive rearrangements about 90% or about 30% of the time in an earlier analysis of some 590 of the donors. In a later analysis, several top co-occurrence clusters were reported to appear linked to parvovirus B19, influenza, CMV and Epstein-Barr virus. Most TCR sequences were seen in very few donors, while some public TCRs were found in many individuals. It was suggested by the authors that the approach could potentially be generalized to other disease states and immunological phenotypes. V-gene and J-gene trimming of TCR beta chains was associated with a missense DCLRE1C variant in a later genetic analysis, and the association was replicated in an independent cohort. According to a later genetic analysis, donors in an Asian-associated ancestry cluster had fewer N-insertions in productive TCRs than the roughly 660-donor mean. The classifier was reported to diagnose cytomegalovirus status with high specificity and sensitivity in both the original and validation cohorts. The only immune exposure information available for the cohort was CMV serostatus. When HLA alleles, especially DR and DQ, strongly co-occurred, attributing TCR associations to individual alleles was difficult. A few of the identified cytomegalovirus-associated TCR beta chains were confirmed in vitro to be specific for cytomegalovirus antigens. In a later analysis, the rate of TCR association differed among HLA loci, with DRB1 alleles having the most associated TCRs and HLA-C alleles having the fewest. The study listed 164 TCR beta chains as associated with cytomegalovirus. A further reported finding was that TCR beta sequences accurately predicted the HLA-A and HLA-B alleles for most subjects in the first cohort. Because HLA typing was unavailable for some donors at each locus, only the typed subset was used in association tests. Correlated functional status among segregating V segments might be attributable to linkage disequilibrium, but an unknown experimental factor could not be ruled out. Presence/absence analyses assumed roughly uniform sequencing depth across donors, an assumption that may not hold. Some IMGT-functional V segments, including TRBV6-2 and TRBV6-3, could not be distinguished by the 87-base-pair reads and were therefore excluded. The earlier analysis of 587 of the donors excluded some 16 rarely observed V segments, including chromosome 9 orphons, because counts were too low. In a later analysis, most CMV-associated TCR beta chains were found to appear HLA-restricted, with HLA associations seemingly driven largely by CMV exposure.

Library method: the immunoSEQ multiplex PCR assay. The multiplex PCR relied on a mix of 60 forward primers for TCR Vbeta segments and 13 reverse primers for TCR Jbeta segments. Amplification of the CDR3 region of rearranged TCR beta genes was performed with a multiplex PCR assay on genomic DNA. The Illumina HiSeq System was used to sequence the amplified TCR beta libraries as 87-base-pair reads. Processing in the source paper ran as follows. In a later analysis, some 80 million unique TCR beta chains were counted across the approximately 620 repertoires, and approximately 9.9 million of these chains were shared by at least two donors. Raw reads were error-corrected and collapsed into unique sequences with a nearest-neighbor algorithm that merged closely related sequences to remove PCR and sequencing errors. To assign V, D and J gene segments, CDR3 sequences were aligned to IMGT reference sequences. Each retained sequence needed at least a six-nucleotide match to both a V gene segment and a J gene segment. Rearrangements were called productive when the CDR3 lacked stop codons and stayed in frame with V and J; all others were non-productive. CDR3 was defined by IMGT convention, running from the second conserved V-encoded cysteine to the conserved J-encoded phenylalanine. In an earlier analysis of around 570 of the donors, sequences lacking an unambiguous match to a single V gene segment were excluded. In an earlier analysis of around 600 of the donors, V segments were called functional above 56.7% productive rearrangements and were called segregating when the between-donor standard deviation exceeded 5%. A statistical classification framework was developed to diagnose cytomegalovirus status using the catalog of TCR beta chain sequences. A later analysis assigned V and J genes by comparing TCR nucleotide sequences with IMGT/GENE-DB human TR gene sequences. In a later analysis, CDR3 sequences and most-parsimonious VDJ recombination scenarios were assigned using the TCRdist pipeline. In a later analysis, each TCR beta chain was defined by its CDR3 amino acid sequence together with its V-gene family, and reads lacking a unique V-gene family were excluded. In a later analysis, 450 to 600 highly shared, low-generation-probability nucleotide sequences were removed to address suspected cross-contamination and a sequencing artifact. For each public chain, a later analysis derived a clonal expansion index from normalized ranks of inferred template counts within each repertoire. In a later analysis, generation probabilities were computed using a VDJ recombination model fitted to out-of-frame rearrangements, and the results were checked against IGoR. Hypergeometric tests were used in a later analysis to score TCR-TCR, TCR-HLA and TCR-CMV co-occurrence, with a repertoire-size bias correction applied to the TCR pairs. To estimate false discovery rates, a later analysis permuted the HLA or CMV assignments 20 times. A later analysis grouped co-occurring TCRs with DBSCAN, adding TCRdist sequence similarity when clustering within HLA-allele-positive subsets. For co-occurrence clustering, repertoires with fewer than 30,000 or more than 120,000 public chains were excluded, along with a handful of repertoires with anomalous nucleotide sharing. Sourced from immuneACCESS, this table was stored by TCRdb with only in-frame sequences that have V and J called. A share of the clones is absent; for the studies checked, an unresolved V gene accounts for under half, and the remainder has no known explanation. From that table come the V and J calls and clone size; the DNA was used to work out D and trimming. For this sample there are about 160,000 clones; almost 80% appear just once. The top ten constitute around 1.3% of the sample.

The cohort was made up of about 670 healthy bone marrow donors. At the time of sampling, all cohort members were nominally healthy, though unrecorded immune exposures were likely present. The donor was CMV seronegative and belonged to the group of 352 seronegative cohort members. A peripheral blood sample was provided by each donor, and peripheral blood mononuclear cells were used for TCR beta sequencing. The Qiagen DNeasy Blood Extraction Kit was used to extract genomic DNA from the blood cell samples. CDR1 is given as LNHNV and CDR2 as YYDKDF, both from the germline V gene (reference sequence). The CDR3 contains 14 residues, cysteine and phenylalanine counted. Only CDR3 DNA remains: 42 bases, in frame from the first base. V loses 0 bases of germline sequence and J loses 13 bases, and the interval between the two ends is 16 bases.

This receptor was identified in a woman aged 45-60 years in good health and CMV-seronegative. Sequencing was carried out using PBMCs. The chain couples TRBV15 to TRBJ2-1, and possibly TRBD2, on 5 matching bases. The CDR3 region reads CATSREGFGGGQFF. The DNA sequence is as follows: TGTGCCACCAGCAGAGAAGGTTTTGGCGGAGGACAGTTCTTC.